The next 23 T cell receptor beta chains were all read from a single sample in a study of cytomegalovirus exposure and HLA in healthy donors. The assay was immunoSEQ multiplex PCR, and TCRdb's table has in-frame clones only and misses some. Of about 200,000 clones listed, around 90% are singletons. Sequencing input: PBMCs. The receptors stem from a woman aged 18-29 years in good health and CMV-seropositive.

A single count supports this clone. This chain joins TRBV5-1 and TRBJ1-1; D call uncertain. V dropped 3 bases and J dropped 1 base, with 10 bases sitting between them. The CDR3 contains 14 residues. Germline CDR1 reads SGHRS; CDR2 reads YFSETQ. The CDR3 DNA sequence: TGCGCCAGCAGCTCCACAGTCCAGAACACTGAAGCTTTCTTT. Translation gives CASSSTVQNTEAFF.

This chain connects TRBV18 to TRBJ1-3; D unresolved. Germline V gene data show CDR1 as KGHSH and CDR2 as LQKENI. Trimming took off 2 bases at V and 0 bases at J, with 11 bases between the two ends. The length of the CDR3 is 16 residues. Written as DNA, the CDR3 is TGTGCCAGCTCACCAGGACTCCTTCACTCTGGAAACACCATATATTTT. Protein sequence: CASSPGLLHSGNTIYF.

In its sample, this clone was seen a few times. The chain has TRBV7-9 and TRBJ2-1; D is perhaps TRBD2 (6 bases). There are 15 residues in the CDR3. Germline CDR1 and CDR2: SEHNR and FQNEAQ (reference sequence). V was cut by 1 base and J by 7 bases, with 14 bases left in between. CDR3 sequence reads: CASSLGGGGMNEQFF. CDR3 in DNA: TGTGCCAGCAGCTTAGGAGGAGGAGGGATGAATGAGCAGTTCTTC. Variable domain in full (rest from reference TRBV7-9 and TRBJ2-1): DTGVSQNPRHKITKRGQNVTFRCDPISEHNRLYWYRQTLGQGPEFLTYFQNEAQLEKSRLLSDRFSAERPKGSFSTLEIQRTEQGDSAMYLCASSLGGGGMNEQFFGPGTRLTVL.

The rearrangement uses TRBV15 and TRBJ1-2; tentatively, D is TRBD1 (6 bases). Germline CDR1 and CDR2: LNHNV and YYDKDF (reference sequence). The CDR3 is 14 amino acids. V was pared by 0 bases and J by 10 bases, with 15 bases between. This CDR3 reads CATSRDQRDNDYTF. The CDR3 DNA reads as TGTGCCACCAGCAGAGATCAACGGGACAATGACTACACCTTC.

This chain joins TRBV4-1 and TRBJ2-5; the D is unclear. In germline, CDR1 is MGHRA, CDR2 YSYEKL. Trimming cost V 0 bases and J 3 bases, with 5 bases left between them. The CDR3 sequence is 13 residues long. Here the CDR3 reads CASSQEAKETQYF. As DNA, the CDR3 is TGCGCCAGCAGCCAAGAGGCAAAAGAGACCCAGTACTTC.

V gene TRBV28 combines with J gene TRBJ2-7, with 7 bases aligning to TRBD1. J gave up 5 bases and V 8 bases, and 6 bases lay outside the gene matches. The CDR3 consists of 12 residues. The germline gives CDR1 MDHEN, CDR2 SYDVKM. The CDR3 loop reads CASGQVGNEQYF. CDR3 nucleotides: TGTGCCAGCGGACAGGTCGGCAACGAGCAGTACTTC.

The V gene is TRBV5-6, the J gene TRBJ2-5; no reliable D call. CDR1 SGHDT and CDR2 YYEEEE come from the germline V gene. V dropped 3 bases and J dropped 5 bases, with 20 bases sitting between them. CDR3 size: 16 residues. In DNA, the CDR3 is TGTGCCAGCAGCTATGCGATGGGCTCCGGTGGGGAGACCCAGTACTTC. Its translation: CASSYAMGSGGETQYF.

This chain joins TRBV7-2 and TRBJ1-2, with 11 bases matching TRBD1. The germline V gene encodes CDR1 SGHTA and CDR2 FQGNSA. With V trimmed by 5 bases and J by 2 bases, 4 bases remained unmatched. The CDR3 is 15 amino acids. The CDR3 sequence: CASSDRTGGNYGYTF. The CDR3 nucleotides are TGTGCCAGCAGCGACAGGACAGGGGGCAACTATGGCTACACCTTC.

The count of this clone is one. V is TRBV6-1 and J is TRBJ2-5; 7 bases fit TRBD2. The CDR3 runs to 15 residues. Per germline, CDR1 MNHNS and CDR2 SASEGT. With 4 bases clipped from V and 5 bases from J, the junction kept 10 bases outside the gene matches. CDR3 in amino acids: CASSAGGTIRETQYF. CDR3 nucleotide sequence: TGTGCCAGCAGTGCCGGGGGGACTATCAGGGAGACCCAGTACTTC.

CDR3: CASSVADEQFF. DNA for the CDR3: TGTGCCAGCAGCGTGGCAGATGAGCAGTTCTTC. The rearrangement uses TRBV9 and TRBJ2-1, with D unclear. This CDR3 spans 11 amino acids. Germline V gives CDR1 SGDLS, CDR2 YYNGEE. V was pared by 2 bases and J by 8 bases, with 5 bases between.

V usage is TRBV7-9 and J usage is TRBJ2-7; the match to TRBD1 covers 8 bases. With V trimmed by 5 bases and J by 6 bases, 12 bases remained unmatched. Germline V gene sequence: CDR1 SEHNR, CDR2 FQNEAQ (reference sequence). This CDR3 comprises 15 residues. The CDR3: CASSPYRGRSPEQYF. The CDR3 DNA is TGTGCCAGCAGCCCATACAGGGGGAGAAGTCCCGAGCAGTACTTC.

Worth noting for this clone: The sample holds other DNA sequences that translate to the same CDR3. The chain has TRBV27 and TRBJ2-7; the match to TRBD1 covers 9 bases. Germline-derived CDR1 and CDR2 are MNHEY and SMNVEV (reference sequence). V trimming: 5 bases; J trimming: 3 bases; junction bases outside the gene matches: 2. The CDR3 has 13 amino acids. The CDR3 reads CASSPGQGYEQYF. For the CDR3, the DNA is TGTGCCAGCAGTCCGGGACAGGGCTACGAGCAGTACTTC.

This chain joins TRBV6-5 and TRBJ2-1, with a weak D call TRBD2 (6 bases). In germline, CDR1 is MNHEY, CDR2 SVGAGI. Trimming stripped 0 bases from V and 4 bases from J, with 7 bases between. The CDR3 extends over 14 amino acids. CDR3 amino acids: CASSYSSGYNEQFF. Written as DNA, the CDR3 is TGTGCCAGCAGTTACTCGAGCGGGTACAATGAGCAGTTCTTC.

The chain carries TRBV2 and TRBJ2-3; 12 positions match TRBD2. Trimming took 7 bases from V and 5 from J; bases not matched to a gene: 7. Per the germline V gene, CDR1 is SNHLY and CDR2 is FYNNEI. This CDR3 is 15 amino acids long. The DNA for the CDR3 is TGTGCCAGCACACTACTAGCGGGAGGAGAAGATACGCAGTATTTT. This encodes CASTLLAGGEDTQYF.

The rearrangement uses TRBV29-1 and TRBJ1-3; D is unresolved. This CDR3 has 13 residues. V was shortened by 5 bases and J by 7 bases, with 15 bases between the two germline ends. Germline CDR1 and CDR2: SQVTM and ANQGSEA. The CDR3 bases are TGCAGCGTTTCTATCCCACCGGAGAACACCATATATTTT. It specifies CSVSIPPENTIYF.

This chain links TRBV13 with TRBJ1-2; D may be TRBD1 (5 bases). The CDR3 length is 12 residues. V was pared by 5 bases and J by 2 bases, with 6 bases between. Germline values: CDR1 PRHDT, CDR2 FYEKMQ (reference sequence). The CDR3 bases are TGTGCCAGCAGCCGGGGGAACTATGGCTACACCTTC. Translated: CASSRGNYGYTF.

The chain links TRBV6-6 to TRBJ1-1; no reliable D call. The CDR3 has 14 amino acids. CDR1 is MNHNY and CDR2 is SVGAGI in the germline V gene (reference sequence). V lost 0 bases and J lost 8, with 13 bases in between. CDR3 in amino acids: CASSYSVPVSEAFF. The CDR3 bases are TGTGCCAGCAGTTACTCGGTTCCAGTTTCGGAAGCTTTCTTT.

The CDR3 DNA sequence: TGTGCCAGTAGTATGATACCCGGACAGGGTGAGGACTATGGCTACACCTTC. This translates into CASSMIPGQGEDYGYTF. The chain links TRBV19 to TRBJ1-2; 8 positions agree with TRBD1. The CDR3 contains 17 residues. From germline, CDR1 is LNHDA and CDR2 SQIVND (reference sequence). The junction had 12 bases not matched to a gene; V was cut back by 3 bases and J by 3 bases.

This clone came up once. The chain joins TRBV5-1 to TRBJ2-7, with 10 nucleotides matching TRBD2. Germline V gene data show CDR1 as SGHRS and CDR2 as YFSETQ. V lost 4 bases to trimming and J lost 4 bases; unmatched junction nucleotides: 5. This CDR3 is 14 amino acids long. The CDR3 here is CASSPPSGSYEQYF. The CDR3 DNA sequence: TGCGCCAGCAGCCCCCCTAGCGGGAGTTACGAGCAGTACTTC.

This clone has a handful of counts. This chain uses TRBV28 with TRBJ2-1; TRBD2 agrees at 7 bases. The CDR3 runs 15 residues. Trimming removed 6 bases from V and 5 bases from J; junction bases left unmatched: 10. CDR1 and CDR2 (germline): MDHEN, SYDVKM. In DNA, the CDR3 is TGTGCCAGCAGCTTCGCCGGGACTACAAACAATGAGCAGTTCTTC. Its protein is CASSFAGTTNNEQFF.

The V and J genes are TRBV7-2 and TRBJ2-1, with D possibly matching TRBD2 (6 bases). Germline V lookup: CDR1 SGHTA, CDR2 FQGNSA. Trimming pared 4 bases from V and 15 bases from J, leaving 28 bases between. The CDR3 has 16 residues. CDR3 protein: CASSSEAGLLTPSVFF. DNA for the CDR3: TGTGCCAGCAGCTCCGAGGCGGGACTGCTTACCCCGAGTGTGTTCTTC.

J is TRBJ2-1 and V is TRBV25-1; a possible D gene is TRBD1 (7 bases). The CDR3 totals 17 residues. CDR1 and CDR2 from the germline V gene are MGHDK and SYGVNS. Trimming removed 5 bases from V and 2 bases from J, with 19 bases in between. For the CDR3, the DNA is TGTGCCAGCAGTCACCCCAGGGGGGCGGCTACCTACAATGAGCAGTTCTTC. This gives the protein CASSHPRGAATYNEQFF.

J is TRBJ1-4 and V is TRBV30; maybe TRBD1 (6 bases). V lost 3 bases and J lost 8, with 19 bases in between. This CDR3 is built from 15 residues. CDR1 is GTSNPN and CDR2 is SVGIG in the germline V gene (reference sequence). This CDR3 is CAWSPRGGQGEKLFF. In DNA form, the CDR3 reads TGTGCCTGGAGCCCCCGAGGGGGACAAGGCGAAAAACTGTTTTTT.